The clone carrying this T cell receptor beta chain was seen many times. Selection for sequencing was limited to patients who had shown CD8+CD57+ cell expansion by flow cytometry. Everyone among the patients had severe acquired aplastic anemia. Blood sampling was performed on the patients, and none of them had received therapy by then. The record originates from a study of CD8+CD57+ T cells in acquired aplastic anemia. At the level of the study: Sorted CD4+ and CD8+ cell DNA averaged about 3 ug.

From germline, CDR1 is LGHNA and CDR2 YSLEER. V was pared by 5 bases and J by 3 bases, with 3 bases of the junction left unmatched. This CDR3 is 15 amino acids long. Genomic DNA, the template, was used for profiling of the TCR beta VDJ and CDR3. Each CDR3 protein is one row after TCRdb ran MiXCR on the reads. The table includes about 250,000 distinct CDR3 sequences, around 45% detected once. This receptor was taken from a human donor with aplastic anemia. This chain connects TRBV4-3 to TRBJ2-3; TRBD2 matches at 12 bases. Source material: sorted CD4+, CD8+, or CD8+CD57+ T cells (not recorded which) from PBMCs. CDR3 residues: CASSDLAGGTDTQYF. The DNA for the CDR3 is TGCGCCAGCAGCGACCTAGCGGGGGGGACAGATACGCAGTATTTT.